The following is a T cell receptor beta chain sequence with its context. As yet, its antigen is unknown. Peripheral blood genomic DNA, not sorted cells or RNA, was the template. This sample was taken from a study of T cell repertoires in aging, cancer and after chemotherapy. General study points: In each cancer cohort, median generation probability increased across chemotherapy, suggesting thymic output rebounded. Loss of evenness, beyond lost richness, contributed to age-related TCR diversity decline in cancer patients. The repertoire data cannot show anything about immunological memory following chemotherapy. Untreated cancer patients had significantly lower blood TCR diversity than age-matched healthy donors.

A mixed TRB-A/B primer pool amplified rearranged TRB by multiplex touch-down PCR. MiXCR, run by TCRdb on the multiplex PCR reads, gives a single entry per CDR3 protein. This table has approximately 10,000 distinct CDR3 sequences, 38% appearing once. Trimming took off 2 bases at V and 0 bases at J, with 11 bases between the two ends. This CDR3 spans 15 amino acids. The germline V gene has CDR1 SGHTA and CDR2 FQGNSA. The chain couples TRBV7-2 to TRBJ2-7; possibly TRBD2 for D (6 bases). This receptor was taken from a human donor in good health. The sample taken for sequencing was blood. CDR3 nucleotides: TGTGCCAGCAGCTTACAGGGAGGCCACTCCTACGAGCAGTACTTC. This translates into CASSLQGGHSYEQYF.